These T cell receptor beta chains were read from a single sample in a study of blood T cell repertoires in COVID-19. Clones were read by immunoSEQ multiplex PCR, and TCRdb kept only the in-frame ones, dropping some. Among a few hundred thousand clones, 70% to 85% were seen once, and the ten largest hold 1.3%. Material: PBMCs or T cells enriched from blood (not recorded which). These TCRs come from a middle-aged woman with acute COVID-19. CDR3s include the opening cysteine and the closing phenylalanine or tryptophan. A D gene is named only where the DNA matches it firmly. A row's size may be missing; if present it is once, few, many or a size class.

j_gene: TRBJ1-1
v_gene: TRBV19
abundance: NA
d_gene: NA
CDR3aa: CASRVRQAGEAFF
CDR3nt: TGTGCCAGTAGAGTTAGACAGGCGGGTGAAGCTTTCTTT

j_gene: TRBJ2-6
v_gene: TRBV7-9
abundance: NA
d_gene: TRBD1
CDR3aa: CASSLALGQGANVLTF
CDR3nt: TGTGCCAGCAGCTTAGCGCTGGGACAGGGGGCCAACGTCCTGACTTTC

j_gene: TRBJ2-5
v_gene: TRBV2
abundance: NA
d_gene: TRBD1
CDR3aa: CASSEARGTGGLETQYF
CDR3nt: TGTGCCAGCAGTGAAGCGAGGGGTACAGGGGGCCTAGAGACCCAGTACTTC

j_gene: TRBJ2-3
v_gene: TRBV21-1
abundance: NA
d_gene: NA
CDR3aa: CASSKGVLGQGADTQYF
CDR3nt: TGTGCCAGCAGCAAAGGGGTGTTGGGGCAGGGGGCAGATACGCAGTATTTT

j_gene: TRBJ1-1
v_gene: TRBV5-1
abundance: few
d_gene: TRBD1
CDR3aa: CASSLGTGDTEAFF
CDR3nt: TGCGCCAGCAGCTTAGGGACAGGGGACACTGAAGCTTTCTTT

j_gene: TRBJ1-3
v_gene: TRBV6-5
abundance: NA
d_gene: NA
CDR3aa: CASTPAGAGNTIYF
CDR3nt: TGTGCCAGCACCCCCGCCGGCGCGGGTAACACCATATATTTT

j_gene: TRBJ2-1
v_gene: TRBV29-1
abundance: NA
d_gene: TRBD2
CDR3aa: CSVPGLAGGMNYNEQFF
CDR3nt: TGCAGCGTCCCGGGACTAGCGGGAGGCATGAATTACAATGAGCAGTTCTTC

j_gene: TRBJ1-2
v_gene: TRBV12-3/TRBV12-4
abundance: NA
d_gene: NA
CDR3aa: CASAAGQSYGYTF
CDR3nt: TGTGCCAGTGCCGCCGGACAATCCTATGGCTACACCTTC

j_gene: TRBJ1-4
v_gene: TRBV7-2
abundance: NA
d_gene: NA
CDR3aa: CASSFQVTDEKLFF
CDR3nt: TGTGCCAGCAGCTTTCAGGTGACGGATGAAAAACTGTTTTTT

j_gene: TRBJ2-1
v_gene: TRBV2
abundance: NA
d_gene: NA
CDR3aa: CASSYLRGGVTEQFF
CDR3nt: TGTGCCAGCAGTTACCTGAGGGGCGGGGTTACTGAGCAGTTCTTC

j_gene: TRBJ1-1
v_gene: TRBV19
abundance: NA
d_gene: NA
CDR3aa: CASIPPRGEAFF
CDR3nt: TGTGCCAGTATCCCACCCAGGGGCGAAGCTTTCTTT

j_gene: TRBJ2-5
v_gene: TRBV15
abundance: NA
d_gene: TRBD2
CDR3aa: CATSRDPSGGAGETQYF
CDR3nt: TGTGCCACCAGCAGAGATCCTAGCGGGGGGGCAGGGGAGACCCAGTACTTC

j_gene: TRBJ1-2
v_gene: TRBV5-4
abundance: NA
d_gene: TRBD1
CDR3aa: CASRHEQGATPYGYTF
CDR3nt: TGTGCCAGCAGGCACGAACAGGGGGCGACCCCCTATGGCTACACCTTC

j_gene: TRBJ2-4
v_gene: TRBV18
abundance: NA
d_gene: TRBD1
CDR3aa: CASSPSMGQADIQYF
CDR3nt: TGTGCCAGCTCACCGTCTATGGGACAGGCGGACATTCAGTACTTC

j_gene: TRBJ2-3
v_gene: TRBV4-1
abundance: NA
d_gene: NA
CDR3aa: CASSQDGAGSDTQYF
CDR3nt: TGCGCCAGCAGCCAAGACGGGGCGGGGTCAGATACGCAGTATTTT

j_gene: TRBJ1-3
v_gene: TRBV16
abundance: NA
d_gene: NA
CDR3aa: CASPRTAYPGNTIYF
CDR3nt: TGTGCCAGCCCCAGGACAGCCTACCCTGGAAACACCATATATTTT

j_gene: TRBJ1-1
v_gene: TRBV7-2
abundance: few
d_gene: TRBD1
CDR3aa: CASSLGPGQGNTKAFF
CDR3nt: TGTGCCAGCAGCTTAGGCCCGGGACAGGGCAATACAAAAGCTTTCTTT

j_gene: TRBJ1-1
v_gene: TRBV5-1
abundance: NA
d_gene: NA
CDR3aa: CASSLGPRGWVNTEAFF
CDR3nt: TGCGCCAGCAGCTTGGGGCCGCGGGGGTGGGTGAACACTGAAGCTTTCTTT

j_gene: TRBJ2-3
v_gene: TRBV6-1
abundance: NA
d_gene: TRBD2
CDR3aa: CASSEASGGSADTQYF
CDR3nt: TGTGCCAGCAGTGAAGCTAGCGGGGGTTCGGCAGATACGCAGTATTTT

j_gene: TRBJ1-2
v_gene: TRBV6-2/TRBV6-3
abundance: NA
d_gene: NA
CDR3aa: CASSYTAGVNYGYTF
CDR3nt: TGTGCCAGCAGTTATACCGCGGGGGTTAACTATGGCTACACCTTC

j_gene: TRBJ1-1
v_gene: TRBV30
abundance: few
d_gene: NA
CDR3aa: CAWSRQNTEAFF
CDR3nt: TGTGCCTGGAGCCGACAGAACACTGAAGCTTTCTTT

j_gene: TRBJ1-3
v_gene: TRBV30
abundance: once
d_gene: NA
CDR3aa: CAWSDSLGNTIYF
CDR3nt: TGTGCCTGGAGTGACAGTCTAGGAAACACCATATATTTT

j_gene: TRBJ1-6
v_gene: TRBV6-5
abundance: NA
d_gene: TRBD1
CDR3aa: CAIKGQVNSPLHF
CDR3nt: TGTGCCATCAAGGGACAGGTTAATTCACCCCTCCACTTT

j_gene: TRBJ2-3
v_gene: TRBV19
abundance: once
d_gene: TRBD2
CDR3aa: CATTITGTSHSTQYF
CDR3nt: TGTGCCACAACGATTACCGGGACTAGCCACTCTACGCAGTATTTT

j_gene: TRBJ1-1
v_gene: TRBV7-8
abundance: NA
d_gene: NA
CDR3aa: CASSRGGRTEAFF
CDR3nt: TGTGCCAGCAGCCGAGGGGGGCGGACTGAAGCTTTCTTT

j_gene: TRBJ2-7
v_gene: TRBV18
abundance: NA
d_gene: NA
CDR3aa: CASSPADAYEQYF
CDR3nt: TGTGCCAGCTCACCGGCGGATGCCTACGAGCAGTACTTC

j_gene: TRBJ1-6
v_gene: TRBV2
abundance: NA
d_gene: NA
CDR3aa: CASNAGGPSPLHF
CDR3nt: TGTGCCAGCAACGCCGGGGGTCCTTCACCCCTCCACTTT

j_gene: TRBJ1-6
v_gene: TRBV2
abundance: few
d_gene: TRBD1
CDR3aa: CASSRDRNNSPLHF
CDR3nt: TGTGCCAGCAGTAGGGACAGAAATAATTCACCCCTCCACTTT

j_gene: TRBJ2-1
v_gene: TRBV27
abundance: few
d_gene: TRBD2
CDR3aa: CASSASLAGAGGEQFF
CDR3nt: TGTGCCAGCAGTGCCTCCCTAGCGGGAGCTGGAGGTGAGCAGTTCTTC

j_gene: TRBJ2-3
v_gene: TRBV2
abundance: NA
d_gene: NA
CDR3aa: CASSEINTQYF
CDR3nt: TGTGCCAGCAGTGAAATCAATACGCAGTATTTT

j_gene: TRBJ1-6
v_gene: TRBV19
abundance: NA
d_gene: TRBD1
CDR3aa: CASSMTGNNSPLHF
CDR3nt: TGTGCCAGTAGTATGACAGGGAATAATTCACCCCTCCACTTT

j_gene: TRBJ1-5
v_gene: TRBV10-2
abundance: NA
d_gene: NA
CDR3aa: CASSAVQVNQPQHF
CDR3nt: TGCGCCAGCAGTGCAGTTCAGGTCAATCAGCCCCAGCATTTT

j_gene: TRBJ2-3
v_gene: TRBV5-1
abundance: NA
d_gene: TRBD2
CDR3aa: CASSLALARRSTDTQYF
CDR3nt: TGCGCCAGCAGCTTGGCACTAGCGCGGCGGAGCACAGATACGCAGTATTTT

j_gene: TRBJ1-2
v_gene: TRBV11-1
abundance: few
d_gene: NA
CDR3aa: CASSRDTSNYGYTF
CDR3nt: TGTGCCAGCAGCAGGGACACTTCTAACTATGGCTACACCTTC

j_gene: TRBJ2-7
v_gene: TRBV14
abundance: NA
d_gene: NA
CDR3aa: CASSPHGPPYEQYF
CDR3nt: TGTGCCAGCAGCCCCCATGGCCCTCCCTACGAGCAGTACTTC

j_gene: TRBJ2-3
v_gene: TRBV10-1
abundance: NA
d_gene: TRBD2
CDR3aa: CASSDGGEGADTQYF
CDR3nt: TGCGCCAGCAGTGATGGGGGGGAGGGCGCCGATACGCAGTATTTT

j_gene: TRBJ1-5
v_gene: TRBV19
abundance: NA
d_gene: TRBD1
CDR3aa: CASTSSGQGLSNQPQHF
CDR3nt: TGTGCCAGTACCTCTTCGGGACAGGGCCTAAGCAATCAGCCCCAGCATTTT

j_gene: TRBJ1-2
v_gene: TRBV27
abundance: NA
d_gene: TRBD1
CDR3aa: CASASGQGYGYTF
CDR3nt: TGTGCCAGCGCCTCGGGACAGGGCTATGGCTACACCTTC

j_gene: TRBJ2-7
v_gene: TRBV6-5
abundance: NA
d_gene: TRBD2
CDR3aa: CASSMTSGRPYEQYF
CDR3nt: TGTGCCAGCAGTATGACTAGCGGGAGACCCTACGAGCAGTACTTC

j_gene: TRBJ1-6
v_gene: TRBV5-1
abundance: NA
d_gene: NA
CDR3aa: CASSLGTENSPLHF
CDR3nt: TGCGCCAGCAGCTTGGGGACAGAAAATTCACCCCTCCACTTT

j_gene: TRBJ2-5
v_gene: TRBV27
abundance: once
d_gene: TRBD2
CDR3aa: CASRRTSGIQETQYF
CDR3nt: TGTGCCAGCCGGAGGACTAGCGGGATACAAGAGACCCAGTACTTC

j_gene: TRBJ2-3
v_gene: TRBV7-2
abundance: NA
d_gene: TRBD2
CDR3aa: CASSQRGGLSTDTQYF
CDR3nt: TGTGCCAGCAGCCAGCGGGGGGGCCTTAGCACAGATACGCAGTATTTT

j_gene: TRBJ2-1
v_gene: TRBV6-5
abundance: NA
d_gene: NA
CDR3aa: CASRRLEGGYNEQFF
CDR3nt: TGTGCCAGCAGACGACTAGAAGGCGGTTACAATGAGCAGTTCTTC

j_gene: TRBJ2-7
v_gene: TRBV27
abundance: NA
d_gene: NA
CDR3aa: CASSLTGNEQYF
CDR3nt: TGTGCCAGCAGTCTTACAGGGAACGAGCAGTACTTC

j_gene: TRBJ1-1
v_gene: TRBV6-2/TRBV6-3
abundance: NA
d_gene: NA
CDR3aa: CASSRRQMNTEAFF
CDR3nt: TGTGCCAGCAGCCGTCGACAGATGAACACTGAAGCTTTCTTT

j_gene: TRBJ2-5
v_gene: TRBV7-8
abundance: few
d_gene: NA
CDR3aa: CASSFNRVETQYF
CDR3nt: TGTGCCAGCAGCTTTAACAGGGTAGAGACCCAGTACTTC

j_gene: TRBJ2-5
v_gene: TRBV5-6
abundance: NA
d_gene: TRBD1
CDR3aa: CASSRTGSEETQYF
CDR3nt: TGTGCCAGCAGCCGGACAGGGTCTGAAGAGACCCAGTACTTC

j_gene: TRBJ2-7
v_gene: TRBV19
abundance: NA
d_gene: NA
CDR3aa: CASSGHRTYEQYF
CDR3nt: TGTGCCAGTAGTGGTCACAGAACCTACGAGCAGTACTTC

j_gene: TRBJ2-7
v_gene: TRBV2
abundance: NA
d_gene: TRBD1
CDR3aa: CARSGQLPYEQYF
CDR3nt: TGTGCCAGATCGGGACAGCTACCCTACGAGCAGTACTTC

j_gene: TRBJ2-3
v_gene: TRBV7-9
abundance: NA
d_gene: NA
CDR3aa: CASSPPHESDTQYF
CDR3nt: TGTGCCAGCAGCCCACCCCACGAGTCAGATACGCAGTATTTT

j_gene: TRBJ2-3
v_gene: TRBV18
abundance: NA
d_gene: NA
CDR3aa: CASKTSSTDTQYF
CDR3nt: TGTGCCAGCAAAACTTCTAGCACAGATACGCAGTATTTT

j_gene: TRBJ2-1
v_gene: TRBV28
abundance: NA
d_gene: TRBD2
CDR3aa: CASRDPRGSGRGNEQFF
CDR3nt: TGTGCCAGCAGAGATCCCAGGGGTAGCGGGAGAGGAAATGAGCAGTTCTTC

j_gene: TRBJ1-2
v_gene: TRBV15
abundance: NA
d_gene: NA
CDR3aa: CATREQGNYGYTF
CDR3nt: TGTGCCACCAGGGAACAGGGAAACTATGGCTACACCTTC

j_gene: TRBJ2-1
v_gene: TRBV5-5
abundance: NA
d_gene: TRBD2
CDR3aa: CASSLEAGGSYNEQFF
CDR3nt: TGTGCCAGCAGCTTGGAGGCGGGGGGATCCTACAATGAGCAGTTCTTC

j_gene: TRBJ1-1
v_gene: TRBV18
abundance: NA
d_gene: TRBD1
CDR3aa: CASSPRDRESEAFF
CDR3nt: TGTGCCAGCTCACCGCGGGACAGGGAGTCTGAAGCTTTCTTT